These 17 T cell receptor beta chains were sequenced from one sample in a study of chemoradiotherapy in HPV16-positive cancers. Sequencing was performed with immunoSEQ multiplex PCR; in TCRdb, only in-frame clones are kept and a portion is missing. Among approximately 1,200 clones, around 83% were seen once, and the ten largest hold more than 5%. The sequences come from tumor tissue, collected from a patient who underwent chemoradiotherapy. Source of these receptors: a human donor with HPV-associated anogenital cancer.

V gene TRBV9 combines with J gene TRBJ2-1, with a weak D call TRBD1 (5 bases). In germline, CDR1 is SGDLS, CDR2 YYNGEE. The ends were cut back, 0 bases at V and 7 bases at J, with 11 bases in the middle. The CDR3 totals 14 residues. The CDR3 bases are TGTGCCAGCAGCGTAGGTGACAGCAGTAATGAGCAGTTCTTC. The encoded protein is CASSVGDSSNEQFF. The full variable domain, rest sourced from reference TRBV9 and TRBJ2-1, is DSGVTQTPKHLITATGQRVTLRCSPRSGDLSVYWYQQSLDQGLQFLIQYYNGEERAKGNILERFSAQQFPDLHSELNLSSLELGDSALYFCASSVGDSSNEQFFGPGTRLTVL.

This clone appeared a few times. The CDR3 nucleotides are TGTGCCAGCAGTACTGGCCAGAAGAATCAGCCCCAGCATTTT. Translating it yields CASSTGQKNQPQHF. The V call is TRBV6-5, the J call TRBJ1-5; D is unresolved. The ends were cut back, 5 bases at V and 4 bases at J, with 12 bases in the middle. CDR3 size: 14 residues. The germline CDR1 and CDR2 sequences are MNHEY and SVGAGI.

The chain carries TRBV19 and TRBJ1-3, with 9 nucleotides matching TRBD1. V shed 4 bases and J 4 bases; nucleotides not matched to a gene: 8. This CDR3 region has 16 residues. Germline V lookup: CDR1 LNHDA, CDR2 SQIVND (reference sequence). CDR3 sequence reads: CASSTPGQGSGNTIYF. In DNA, the CDR3 is TGTGCCAGTAGTACCCCGGGACAGGGTTCCGGAAACACCATATATTTT.

The chain combines TRBV9 with TRBJ1-4; TRBD1 matches at 9 bases. V gave up 4 bases and J gave up 8 bases; unmatched junction bases: 9. The length of the CDR3 is 15 residues. Germline assignment: CDR1 SGDLS and CDR2 YYNGEE. CDR3 in amino acids: CASSQTGGGVEKLFF. The CDR3 nucleotides are TGTGCCAGCAGCCAAACAGGGGGCGGAGTCGAAAAACTGTTTTTT.

The chain has TRBV7-3 and TRBJ2-3; 11 bases fit TRBD1. V was clipped by 4 bases and J by 5 bases; unmatched bases: 8. This CDR3 is built from 16 residues. The germline V gene encodes CDR1 SGHTA and CDR2 FQGTGA. As DNA, the CDR3 is TGTGCCAGCAGCTCCGGGAGGGGACAGGGGGTAGATACGCAGTATTTT. Its translation: CASSSGRGQGVDTQYF.

The rearrangement links TRBV7-3 to TRBJ2-3; D may be TRBD1 (6 bases). The CDR3 extends over 15 amino acids. Germline V gene lookup returns CDR1 SGHTA and CDR2 FQGTGA. V lost 2 bases and J 8 bases, leaving 17 bases between the germline ends. The CDR3 DNA follows: TGTGCCAGCAGCTTAGAACCCACAGGGCACGGTACGCAGTATTTT. Translated, it gives CASSLEPTGHGTQYF. The full variable domain, with the rest looked up from reference TRBV7-3 and TRBJ2-3, is GAGVSQTPSNKVTEKGKYVELRCDPISGHTALYWYRQSLGQGPEFLIYFQGTGAADDSGLPNDRFFAVRPEGSVSTLKIQRTERGDSAVYLCASSLEPTGHGTQYFGPGTRLTVL.

This rearrangement joins TRBV7-6 to TRBJ2-7; D is unclear. The CDR3 contains 12 residues. Germline CDR1 is SGHVS and CDR2 is FNYEAQ. V lost 1 base, J lost 1 base, and 2 bases lay in between. This chain's CDR3 is CASSLGSYEQYF. CDR3 DNA sequence: TGTGCCAGCAGCTTAGGGTCCTACGAGCAGTACTTC.

V usage is TRBV29-1 and J usage is TRBJ2-5; a possible D gene is TRBD2 (5 bases). Germline V gene sequence: CDR1 SQVTM, CDR2 ANQGSEA. This CDR3 spans 12 amino acids. V was shortened by 6 bases and J by 5 bases, with 13 bases between the two germline ends. The CDR3 DNA follows: TGCAGCGTCCGAGGGCAGGTGGAGACCCAGTACTTC. Its protein is CSVRGQVETQYF.

This sequence joins TRBV27 and TRBJ2-5; 9 bases are shared with TRBD1. The CDR3 runs to 14 residues. The V and J ends lost 4 bases and 5 bases, in that order; junction bases with no gene match: 5. The V gene's germline CDR1 is MNHEY and CDR2 SMNVEV (reference sequence). The CDR3 sequence: CASSSAGTGETQYF. CDR3 in DNA: TGTGCCAGCAGTTCGGCCGGGACAGGGGAGACCCAGTACTTC.

This rearrangement joins TRBV6-4 to TRBJ2-1, with 10 bases fitting TRBD2. Germline lookup yields CDR1 MRHNA and CDR2 SNTAGT. V trimming: 2 bases; J trimming: 1 base; junction bases outside the gene matches: 11. This CDR3 is built from 19 residues. As DNA, the CDR3 is TGTGCCAGCAGTGACCCTAGGAGACTAGCGGGCCTATCCTACAATGAGCAGTTCTTC. This gives the protein CASSDPRRLAGLSYNEQFF.

CDR3 residues: CASSQDWGASGSGELFF. In DNA form, the CDR3 reads TGCGCCAGCAGCCAAGATTGGGGAGCATCTGGGTCGGGGGAGCTGTTTTTT. The genes are TRBV4-1 and TRBJ2-2, with D perhaps matching TRBD2 (5 bases). Germline V gene data show CDR1 as MGHRA and CDR2 as YSYEKL. The CDR3 runs 17 residues. V was cut by 0 bases and J by 8 bases, with 19 bases left in between.

The gene calls are TRBV2 and TRBJ1-5; tentatively, D is TRBD1 (5 bases). The germline CDR1 and CDR2 sequences are SNHLY and FYNNEI. The CDR3 loop spans 15 amino acids. V was shortened by 4 bases and J by 3 bases, with 13 bases between the two germline ends. CDR3 nucleotide sequence: TGTGCCAGCAGTGTGGGACTGACGGACAATCAGCCCCAGCATTTT. Its translation: CASSVGLTDNQPQHF.

The table lists this clone with a few counts. This chain connects TRBV14 to TRBJ2-1; TRBD1 is a possible D gene (6 bases). Germline V lookup: CDR1 SGHDN, CDR2 FVKESK. The CDR3 totals 16 residues. Trimming pared 2 bases from V and 2 bases from J, leaving 13 bases between. CDR3 coding DNA: TGTGCCAGCAGCCAATTACCGGGACAACCCTACAATGAGCAGTTCTTC. The encoded protein is CASSQLPGQPYNEQFF.

The chain links TRBV5-1 to TRBJ2-4; TRBD1 is a possible D gene (5 bases). The CDR3 has 17 amino acids. The germline CDR1 and CDR2 sequences are SGHRS and YFSETQ. Trimming shortened V by 0 bases and J by 2 bases, and 15 bases separated the two germline ends. The CDR3 nucleotides read TGCGCCAGCAGCTTGGTTCCGACAGAACCCTCCAAAAACATTCAGTACTTC. Amino acids: CASSLVPTEPSKNIQYF.

V and J are TRBV2 and TRBJ1-4, with D tentatively TRBD1 (6 bases). This CDR3 has 16 amino acids. The germline gives CDR1 SNHLY, CDR2 FYNNEI. Deletions cut 2 bases from V and 3 bases from J, with 13 bases between. DNA of the CDR3: TGTGCCAGCAGTGAACAGGGGCCAGGGGCTAATGAAAAACTGTTTTTT. Amino acids: CASSEQGPGANEKLFF.

This clone was seen a handful of times. The chain uses TRBV28 and TRBJ1-1; D unclear. The CDR3 totals 13 residues. Trimming took off 5 bases at V and 6 bases at J, with 13 bases between the two ends. The germline CDR1 and CDR2 sequences are MDHEN and SYDVKM. CDR3 coding DNA: TGTGCCAGCAGTCTTCGGACCCGCCCTGAAGCTTTCTTT. It translates to CASSLRTRPEAFF.

The V call is TRBV9, the J call TRBJ2-3; no definite D call. V lost 0 bases, J lost 4 bases, and 3 bases lay in between. Germline V CDR1 and CDR2: SGDLS, YYNGEE. This CDR3 has 12 amino acids. The DNA of the CDR3 is TGTGCCAGCAGCGTAGCGGCAGATACGCAGTATTTT. Encoded protein: CASSVAADTQYF.